This T cell receptor (beta chain) was sequenced in a study of CD8 T cell repertoires and HIV-1 epitope variants (dated by TCRdb to about 2020). In the study overall: T cells were stimulated in separate culture wells with each of twenty-five peptides representing autologous and known Gag and Nef epitope variants. A total of some 84 T cell cultures were run, with each culture condition done in triplicate except for one peptide, which was done in duplicate. The control conditions were a CMV, EBV and flu peptide pool, the Ebola AY9 epitope as a negative control, and a well with no peptide. A 1M T cell aliquot was kept as an uncultured baseline condition, separate from the 65 to 85 T cell cultures. T cells were enriched using the EasySep Human T Cell Enrichment Kit and were co-cultured with equal numbers of autologous T cell-negative cells serving as antigen-presenting cells. Tested epitopes included three Gag epitope families and Nef HW9 and YT9. Cultures were maintained for 9 to 10 days in IMDM with gentamicin, and half-media changes adding IL-2, IL-7 and IL-15 were performed on days 3 and 7.

This clone was seen a few times. Its antigen specificity is not known. The sample holds no much larger clone one base away, and base qualities are not on file. The germline V gene sets CDR1 to SNHLY and CDR2 to FYNNEI. Its CDR3 holds 11 amino acids, cysteine through phenylalanine. Only the CDR3 DNA stays, 33 bases, in frame from base 1. Relative to germline, V is 7 bases shorter and J is 9 bases shorter, with 10 bases between their ends. TCR beta CDR3 regions were sequenced at survey depth on the immunoSEQ platform. The QIAamp DNA micro kit was used to extract genomic DNA from every cultured and uncultured CD8+ T cell population. In the paper's pipeline: Samples with fewer than 5,000 productive reads were excluded, resulting in the removal of 5 of the 75 HIV peptide-stimulated cultures. A MANAFEST web app trimmed sequences to CDR3 and removed nonproductive sequences, CDR3s under 5 amino acids, and those not starting C or ending F/W. For a clonotype to count as antigen-specific, the clonotype had to expand relative to the no-peptide control in at least 2 of 3 replicates at FDR 0.01, and only within one epitope family. In addition, a specific clonotype needed a frequency at least fivefold higher than in wells stimulated with peptides from other epitope families. Held by TCRdb, this immuneACCESS table contains in-frame sequences only and omits some clones. Under half of the omission traces to an unresolved V gene where checked; the cause of the rest is unknown. D and trimming were read from the DNA, whereas the V and J calls and clone size are those reported in that table. For this sample the table gives 90,000 or so clones, of which over 70% were detected only once. The ten biggest clones cover 20% to 30% of the sample.

General study outcomes and caveats: About five clonotypes recognized the Nef KF9 family and one the HW9 family, with no responses to the TAALDMSHF plasma variant. Of the nine antigen-specific TCR beta clonotypes identified, five to seven appeared cross-reactive for autologous or known escape epitope variants. The assay could identify only TCR beta chains and pointed to proliferation in response to antigen, not to T cell function or cytokine profile.

The EasySep Human CD8+ T Cell Enrichment Kit was used on day 10 to isolate CD8+ T cells from every culture. Here the chain combines TRBV2 and TRBJ2-4, with no confidently assigned D gene. The source material was uncultured baseline CD8+ T cells from peripheral blood mononuclear cells (PBMCs). The TCR comes from a male donor with HIV. The nucleotide sequence reads as follows: TGTGCCAGCACGCAGAATATCATTCAGTACTTC. Its protein product is CASTQNIIQYF.